The 14 T cell receptor beta chains below come from one sample, sequenced in a study of cytomegalovirus exposure and HLA in healthy donors. Sequenced by immunoSEQ multiplex PCR; TCRdb stores in-frame clones only, minus some. Of 130,000 to 150,000 clones in the sample, roughly nine tenths were seen once. The sequenced sample was PBMCs. These receptor sequences come from a man aged 18 to 29 in good health and CMV-seronegative.

The chain carries TRBV7-6 and TRBJ2-5; 12 bases align to TRBD2. Germline loops: CDR1 SGHVS, CDR2 FNYEAQ. V lost 6 bases, J lost 3 bases, and 8 bases stayed unmatched. The CDR3 length is 16 residues. The CDR3 here is CASRRRLAGAKETQYF. CDR3 sequence (DNA): TGTGCCAGCAGGCGCCGACTAGCGGGAGCCAAAGAGACCCAGTACTTC.

CDR3 in amino acids: CASTGTGGTGELFF. The CDR3 DNA sequence: TGTGCCAGCACCGGGACAGGGGGCACCGGGGAGCTGTTTTTT. V usage is TRBV2 and J usage is TRBJ2-2; 11 nucleotides match TRBD1. The J segment lost 4 bases and the V segment lost 7 bases, leaving 2 bases of the junction unmatched. The CDR3 extends over 14 amino acids. Germline lookup yields CDR1 SNHLY and CDR2 FYNNEI.

This clone was detected only once. The chain uses TRBV6-1 and TRBJ1-5; a weak D match, TRBD1 (6 bases). Trimming pared 6 bases from V and 7 bases from J, leaving 13 bases between. CDR1 and CDR2 from the germline V gene are MNHNS and SASEGT. This CDR3 comprises 13 residues. Written as DNA, the CDR3 is TGTGCCAGCAGGGGACAAGGCGGACAGCCCCAGCATTTT. As protein: CASRGQGGQPQHF.

The chain is built from TRBV6-6 and TRBJ1-4; 7 nucleotides align to TRBD1. The CDR3 is 14 amino acids. CDR1 is MNHNY, CDR2 SVGAGI, per germline (reference sequence). The V gene end was trimmed by 7 bases and the J gene end by 6 bases; junction bases not matched to a gene: 8. CDR3 in DNA: TGTGCCAGCAAGACAAACAGGGGAGATGAAAAACTGTTTTTT. As protein: CASKTNRGDEKLFF.

The chain employs TRBV18 and TRBJ2-2, with 9 bases matching TRBD1. After removal of 3 bases from V and 3 bases from J, the junction contained 5 bases not matched to a gene. The CDR3 has 16 residues. Germline CDR1 reads KGHSH; CDR2 reads LQKENI. CDR3 sequence reads: CASSPYRDRDTGELFF. DNA for the CDR3: TGTGCCAGCTCACCGTATAGGGACAGGGACACCGGGGAGCTGTTTTTT. The full variable domain, completed using reference TRBV18 and TRBJ2-2, is NAGVMQNPRHLVRRRGQEARLRCSPMKGHSHVYWYRQLPEEGLKFMVYLQKENIIDESGMPKERFSAEFPKEGPSILRIQQVVRGDSAAYFCASSPYRDRDTGELFFGEGSRLTVL.

This sequence joins TRBV7-9 and TRBJ2-1, with D possibly being TRBD1 (5 bases). CDR3 length: 16 amino acids. V lost 0 bases and J lost 5, with 14 bases in between. The germline V gene has CDR1 SEHNR and CDR2 FQNEAQ (reference sequence). CDR3: CASSLALGSRDNEQFF. The CDR3 DNA reads TGTGCCAGCAGCTTAGCGTTGGGATCCAGGGACAATGAGCAGTTCTTC.

This chain connects TRBV7-2 to TRBJ2-3; 10 bases are a match to TRBD2. V lost 1 base, J lost 2 bases, and 6 bases stayed unmatched. The length of the CDR3 is 17 residues. In germline, CDR1 is SGHTA, CDR2 FQGNSA. The CDR3 reads CASSLEPAGGPTDTQYF. CDR3 nucleotides: TGTGCCAGCAGCTTAGAGCCAGCGGGAGGGCCCACAGATACGCAGTATTTT.

V and J are TRBV19 and TRBJ2-1, with 7 bases that match TRBD2. The germline gives CDR1 LNHDA, CDR2 SQIVND (reference sequence). The CDR3 has 17 residues. V was pared by 3 bases and J by 4 bases, with 12 bases of the junction left unmatched. The CDR3 DNA follows: TGTGCCAGTAGTATTCTTTGGGGCGGGAGTGGGTACAATGAGCAGTTCTTC. Amino acids: CASSILWGGSGYNEQFF. Full variable domain (rest looked up from reference TRBV19 and TRBJ2-1): DGGITQSPKYLFRKEGQNVTLSCEQNLNHDAMYWYRQDPGQGLRLIYYSQIVNDFQKGDIAEGYSVSREKKESFPLTVTSAQKNPTAFYLCASSILWGGSGYNEQFFGPGTRLTVL.

Here the CDR3 reads CASSRDRVNTGELFF. The CDR3 coding sequence is TGCGCCAGCAGCCGGGACAGGGTGAACACCGGGGAGCTGTTTTTT. The genes are TRBV5-1 and TRBJ2-2; TRBD1 aligns across 9 bases. CDR3 length: 15 residues. V trimming: 4 bases; J trimming: 1 base; junction bases outside the gene matches: 2. Germline V lookup: CDR1 SGHRS, CDR2 YFSETQ.

This chain uses TRBV5-6 with TRBJ2-3, with D hard to call. In germline, CDR1 is SGHDT, CDR2 YYEEEE. V was shortened by 2 bases and J by 4 bases, with 5 bases between the two germline ends. The CDR3 totals 12 residues. The CDR3 loop is CASSFYADTQYF. The DNA for the CDR3 is TGTGCCAGCAGCTTCTACGCAGATACGCAGTATTTT.

The chain has TRBV28 and TRBJ1-2; D is perhaps TRBD1 (6 bases). The V gene's germline CDR1 is MDHEN and CDR2 SYDVKM. The CDR3 spans 17 residues. V dropped 2 bases and J dropped 0 bases, with 16 bases sitting between them. For the CDR3, the DNA is TGTGCCAGCAGTTTAAGAGTCAGGGGAACTCCTAACTATGGCTACACCTTC. This gives the protein CASSLRVRGTPNYGYTF.

The chain employs TRBV11-2 and TRBJ2-7; 7 bases line up with TRBD1. This CDR3 is built from 14 residues. The germline V gene has CDR1 SGHAT and CDR2 FQNNGV. Unmatched junction bases numbered 2, after V lost 1 base and J lost 2 bases. The CDR3 protein is CASSLVGQAYEQYV. The DNA for the CDR3 is TGTGCCAGCAGCTTAGTAGGACAGGCCTACGAGCAGTACGTC.

A few counts support this clone. This chain connects TRBV10-3 to TRBJ2-7; tentatively, D is TRBD1 (5 bases). Germline values: CDR1 ENHRY, CDR2 SYGVKD. The germline V and J ends were trimmed by 11 bases and 5 bases, with 19 bases remaining between them. The length of the CDR3 is 13 residues. The CDR3 spells CASAPQVSDEQYV. The DNA of the CDR3 is TGTGCCTCCGCCCCACAGGTTTCCGACGAGCAGTACGTC.

The V gene is TRBV7-9, the J gene TRBJ2-5, with D perhaps matching TRBD1 (5 bases). The CDR3 spans 12 residues. From germline, CDR1 is SEHNR and CDR2 FQNEAQ (reference sequence). The V gene lost 10 bases and the J gene lost 1 base, with 10 bases spanning the gap. In DNA form, the CDR3 reads TGTGCCACTGGAGACAGCCAAGAGACCCAGTACTTC. This encodes CATGDSQETQYF.